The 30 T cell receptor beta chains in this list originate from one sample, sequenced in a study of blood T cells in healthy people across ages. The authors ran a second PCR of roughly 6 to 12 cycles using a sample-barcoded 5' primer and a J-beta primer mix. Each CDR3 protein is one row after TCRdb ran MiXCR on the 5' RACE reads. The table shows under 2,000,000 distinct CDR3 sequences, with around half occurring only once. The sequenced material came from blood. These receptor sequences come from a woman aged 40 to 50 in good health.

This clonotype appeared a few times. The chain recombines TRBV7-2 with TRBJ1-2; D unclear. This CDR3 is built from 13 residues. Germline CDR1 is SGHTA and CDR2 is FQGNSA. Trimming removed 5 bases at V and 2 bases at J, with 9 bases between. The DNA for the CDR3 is TGTGCCAGCAGCGTAAACAGAAACTATGGCTACACCTTC. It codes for CASSVNRNYGYTF.

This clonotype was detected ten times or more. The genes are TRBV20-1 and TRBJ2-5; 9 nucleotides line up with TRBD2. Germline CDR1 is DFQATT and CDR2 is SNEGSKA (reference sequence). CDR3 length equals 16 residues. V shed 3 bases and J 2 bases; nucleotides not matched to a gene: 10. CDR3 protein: CSASILAGRMQETQYF. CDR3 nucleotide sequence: TGCAGTGCTAGTATACTAGCGGGCAGGATGCAAGAGACCCAGTACTTC.

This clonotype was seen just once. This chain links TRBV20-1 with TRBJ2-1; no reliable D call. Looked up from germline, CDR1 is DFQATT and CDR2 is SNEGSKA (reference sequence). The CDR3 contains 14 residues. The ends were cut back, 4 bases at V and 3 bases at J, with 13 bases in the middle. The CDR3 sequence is CSATVWGYYNEQFF. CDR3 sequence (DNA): TGCAGTGCTACGGTGTGGGGATACTACAATGAGCAGTTCTTC.

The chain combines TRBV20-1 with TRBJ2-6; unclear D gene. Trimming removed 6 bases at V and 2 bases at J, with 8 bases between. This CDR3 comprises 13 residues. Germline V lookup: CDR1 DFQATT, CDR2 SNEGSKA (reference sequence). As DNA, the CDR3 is TGCAGTGCGAAGAGGCCTGGGGCCAACGTCCTGACTTTC. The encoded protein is CSAKRPGANVLTF.

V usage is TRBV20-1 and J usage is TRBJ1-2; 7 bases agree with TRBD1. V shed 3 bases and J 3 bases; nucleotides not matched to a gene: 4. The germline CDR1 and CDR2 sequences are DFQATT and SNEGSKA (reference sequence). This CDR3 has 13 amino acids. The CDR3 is CSASLQGYYGYTF. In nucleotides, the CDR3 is TGCAGTGCTAGTTTACAGGGGTACTATGGCTACACCTTC.

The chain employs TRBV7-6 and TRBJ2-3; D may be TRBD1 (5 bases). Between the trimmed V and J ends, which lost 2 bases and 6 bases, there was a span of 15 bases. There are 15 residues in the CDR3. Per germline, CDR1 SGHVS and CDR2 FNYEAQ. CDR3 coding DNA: TGTGCCAGCAGCTTAAGGGCAGGGCCCCCGGATACGCAGTATTTT. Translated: CASSLRAGPPDTQYF.

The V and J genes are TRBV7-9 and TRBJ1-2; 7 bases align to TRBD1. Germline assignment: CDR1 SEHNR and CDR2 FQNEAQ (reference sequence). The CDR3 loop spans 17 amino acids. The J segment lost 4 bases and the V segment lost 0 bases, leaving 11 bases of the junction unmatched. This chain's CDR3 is CASSLAHSRDSFYGYTF. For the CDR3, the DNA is TGTGCCAGCAGCTTAGCCCATTCCCGGGACAGCTTCTATGGCTACACCTTC.

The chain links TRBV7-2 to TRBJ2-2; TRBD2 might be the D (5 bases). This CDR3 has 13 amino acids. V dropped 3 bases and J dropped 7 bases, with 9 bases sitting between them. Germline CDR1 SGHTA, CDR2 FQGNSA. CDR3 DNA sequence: TGTGCCAGCAGCTTGTTTGGGAGCGGGGAGCTGTTTTTT. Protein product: CASSLFGSGELFF.

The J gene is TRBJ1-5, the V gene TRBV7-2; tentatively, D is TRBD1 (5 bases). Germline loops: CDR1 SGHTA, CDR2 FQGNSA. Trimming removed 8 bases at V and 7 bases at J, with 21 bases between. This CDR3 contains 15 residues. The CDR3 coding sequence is TGTGCCAGCGCTAAATTGTGGGGGGAAGGACAGCCCCAGCATTTT. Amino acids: CASAKLWGEGQPQHF. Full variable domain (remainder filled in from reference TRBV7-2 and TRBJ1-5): GAGVSQSPSNKVTEKGKDVELRCDPISGHTALYWYRQSLGQGLEFLIYFQGNSAPDKSGLPSDRFSAERTGGSVSTLTIQRTQQEDSAVYLCASAKLWGEGQPQHFGDGTRLSIL.

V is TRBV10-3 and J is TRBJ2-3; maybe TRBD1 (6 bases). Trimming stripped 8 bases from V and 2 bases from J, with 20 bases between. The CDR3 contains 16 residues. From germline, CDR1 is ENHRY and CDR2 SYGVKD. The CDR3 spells CAIGTPRLNFTDTQYF. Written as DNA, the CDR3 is TGTGCCATCGGGACACCCCGTCTAAACTTCACAGATACGCAGTATTTT.

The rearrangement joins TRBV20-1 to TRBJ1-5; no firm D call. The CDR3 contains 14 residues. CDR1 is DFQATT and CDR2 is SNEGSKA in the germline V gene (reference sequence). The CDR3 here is CGKASPFSNQPQHF. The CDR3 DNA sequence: TGCGGCAAGGCCTCCCCTTTTAGCAATCAGCCCCAGCATTTT.

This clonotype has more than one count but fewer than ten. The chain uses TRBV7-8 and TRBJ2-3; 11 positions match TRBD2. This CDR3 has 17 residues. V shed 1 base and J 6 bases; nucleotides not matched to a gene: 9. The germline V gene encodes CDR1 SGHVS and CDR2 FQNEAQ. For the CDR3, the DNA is TGTGCCAGCAGCTTAGTCTCTTCTAGCGGGGGGCGGGATACGCAGTATTTT. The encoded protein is CASSLVSSSGGRDTQYF.

CDR3 DNA: TGCAGCGTTAGCCCAATGCGGACCGGGGAGCTGTTTTTT. This translates into CSVSPMRTGELFF. The chain has TRBV29-1 and TRBJ2-2; D is undetermined. This CDR3 region has 13 residues. V dropped 5 bases and J dropped 5 bases, with 12 bases sitting between them. From germline, CDR1 is SQVTM and CDR2 ANQGSEA.

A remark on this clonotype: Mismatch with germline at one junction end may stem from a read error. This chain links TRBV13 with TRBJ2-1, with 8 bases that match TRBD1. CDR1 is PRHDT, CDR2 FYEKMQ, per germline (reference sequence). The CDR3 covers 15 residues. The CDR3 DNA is TGTGCCAACAGCTGGGACAGGAGCCAATACAATGAGCAGTTCTTC. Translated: CANSWDRSQYNEQFF. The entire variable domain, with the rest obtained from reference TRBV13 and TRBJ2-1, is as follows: AAGVIQSPRHLIKEKRETATLKCYPIPRHDTVYWYQQGPGQDPQFLISFYEKMQSDKGSIPDRFSAQQFSDYHSELNMSSLELGDSALYFCANSWDRSQYNEQFFGPGTRLTVL.

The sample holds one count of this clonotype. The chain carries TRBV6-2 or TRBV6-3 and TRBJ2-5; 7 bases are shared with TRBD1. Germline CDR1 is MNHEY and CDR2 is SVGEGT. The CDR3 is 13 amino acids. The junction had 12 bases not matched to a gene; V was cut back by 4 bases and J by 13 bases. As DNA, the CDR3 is TGTGCCAGCAGTTTCCCGAGGGACAGTTTTGGGTACTTC. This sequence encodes CASSFPRDSFGYF.

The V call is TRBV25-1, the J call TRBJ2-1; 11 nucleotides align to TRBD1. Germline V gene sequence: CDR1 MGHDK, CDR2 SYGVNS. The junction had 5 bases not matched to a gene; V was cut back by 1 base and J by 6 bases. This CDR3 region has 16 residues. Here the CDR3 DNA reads TGTGCCAGCAGTGAATTTGGGGGACAGGGGGGCAATGAGCAGTTCTTC. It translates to CASSEFGGQGGNEQFF.

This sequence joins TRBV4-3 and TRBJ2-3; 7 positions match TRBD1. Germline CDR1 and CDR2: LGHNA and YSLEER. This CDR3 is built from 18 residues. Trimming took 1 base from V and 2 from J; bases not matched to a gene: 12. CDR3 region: CASSQVFFGDRNTDTQYF. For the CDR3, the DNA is TGCGCCAGCAGCCAAGTTTTCTTCGGGGACAGAAACACAGATACGCAGTATTTT.

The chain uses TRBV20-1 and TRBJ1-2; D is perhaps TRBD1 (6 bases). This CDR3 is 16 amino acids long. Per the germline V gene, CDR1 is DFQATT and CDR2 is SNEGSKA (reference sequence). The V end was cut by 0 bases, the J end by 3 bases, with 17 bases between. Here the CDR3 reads CSARDGQGFYDYGYTF. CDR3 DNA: TGCAGTGCTAGAGATGGCCAGGGGTTTTACGACTATGGCTACACCTTC.

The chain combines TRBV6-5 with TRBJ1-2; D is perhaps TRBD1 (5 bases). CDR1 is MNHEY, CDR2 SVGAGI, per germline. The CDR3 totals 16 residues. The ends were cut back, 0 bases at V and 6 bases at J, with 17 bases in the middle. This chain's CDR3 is CASSYSPSAGPNGYTF. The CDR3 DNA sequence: TGTGCCAGCAGTTACTCTCCCTCGGCAGGGCCGAATGGCTACACCTTC.

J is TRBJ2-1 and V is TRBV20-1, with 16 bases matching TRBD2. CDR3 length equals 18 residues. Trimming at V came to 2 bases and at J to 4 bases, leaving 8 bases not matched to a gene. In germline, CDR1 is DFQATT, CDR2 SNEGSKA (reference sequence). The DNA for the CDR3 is TGCAGTGCTAGACCACAGGGACTAGCGGGGGGGCAGTACAATGAGCAGTTCTTC. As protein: CSARPQGLAGGQYNEQFF.

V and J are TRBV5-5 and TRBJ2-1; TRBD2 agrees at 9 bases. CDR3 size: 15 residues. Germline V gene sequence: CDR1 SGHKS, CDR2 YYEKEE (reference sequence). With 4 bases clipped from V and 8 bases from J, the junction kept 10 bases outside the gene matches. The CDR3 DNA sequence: TGTGCCAGCAGCCCCAGCGGGGGGCTTGTCGATGAGCAGTTCTTC. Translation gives CASSPSGGLVDEQFF.

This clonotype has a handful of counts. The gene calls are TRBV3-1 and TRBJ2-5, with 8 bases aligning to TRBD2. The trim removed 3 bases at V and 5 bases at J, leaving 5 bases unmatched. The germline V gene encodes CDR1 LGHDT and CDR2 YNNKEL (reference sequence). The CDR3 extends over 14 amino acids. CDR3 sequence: CASSQKSSGETQYF. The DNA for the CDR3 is TGTGCCAGCAGCCAGAAATCTAGCGGGGAGACCCAGTACTTC.

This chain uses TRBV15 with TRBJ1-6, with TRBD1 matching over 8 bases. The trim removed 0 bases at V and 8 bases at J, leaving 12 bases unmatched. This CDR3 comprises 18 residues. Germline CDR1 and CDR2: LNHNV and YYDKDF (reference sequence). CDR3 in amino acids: CATSRDLQGDIIHSPLHF. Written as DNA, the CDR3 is TGTGCCACCAGCAGAGATTTACAGGGGGACATTATCCATTCACCCCTCCACTTT.

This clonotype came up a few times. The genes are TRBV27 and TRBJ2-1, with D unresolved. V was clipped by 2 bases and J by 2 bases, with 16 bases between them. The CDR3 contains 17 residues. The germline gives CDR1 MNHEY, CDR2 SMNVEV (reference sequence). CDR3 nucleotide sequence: TGTGCCAGCAGTTTACGAGTTGCGATCGAGACCTACAATGAGCAGTTCTTC. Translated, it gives CASSLRVAIETYNEQFF.

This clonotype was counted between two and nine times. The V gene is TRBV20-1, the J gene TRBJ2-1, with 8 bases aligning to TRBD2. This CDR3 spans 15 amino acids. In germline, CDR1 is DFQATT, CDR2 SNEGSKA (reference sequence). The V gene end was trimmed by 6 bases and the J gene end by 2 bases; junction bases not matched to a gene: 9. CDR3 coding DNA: TGCAGTGCCCCACACCGGGGGGGGACCTACAATGAGCAGTTCTTC. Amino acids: CSAPHRGGTYNEQFF.

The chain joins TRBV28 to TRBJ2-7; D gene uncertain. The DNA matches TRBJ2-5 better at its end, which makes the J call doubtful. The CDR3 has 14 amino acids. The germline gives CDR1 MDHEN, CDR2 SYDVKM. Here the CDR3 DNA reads TGTGCCAGCAGGAGGTGGACCCCTGGGGAGACCCAGTACTTC. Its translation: CASRRWTPGETQYF.

CDR3 region: CASSLVGARGNYGYTF. The CDR3 DNA reads as TGTGCCAGCAGCTTAGTCGGGGCGCGGGGAAACTATGGCTACACCTTC. The V gene is TRBV7-9, the J gene TRBJ1-2; perhaps TRBD1 as D (5 bases). The CDR3 has 16 residues. Per germline, CDR1 SEHNR and CDR2 FQNEAQ (reference sequence). Trimming cost V 1 base and J 2 bases, with 14 bases left between them.

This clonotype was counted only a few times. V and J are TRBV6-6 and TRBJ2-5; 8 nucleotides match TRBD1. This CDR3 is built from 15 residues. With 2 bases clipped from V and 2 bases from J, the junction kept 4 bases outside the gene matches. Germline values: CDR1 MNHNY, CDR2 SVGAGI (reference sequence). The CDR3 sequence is CASSYRRGRQETQYF. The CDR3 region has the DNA TGTGCCAGCAGTTACCGCAGGGGGCGACAAGAGACCCAGTACTTC.

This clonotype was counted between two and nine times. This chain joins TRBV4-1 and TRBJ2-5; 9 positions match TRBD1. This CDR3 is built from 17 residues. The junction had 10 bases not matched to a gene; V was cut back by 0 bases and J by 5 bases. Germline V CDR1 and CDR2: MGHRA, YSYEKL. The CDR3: CASSQDFTGTGKETQYF. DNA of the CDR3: TGCGCCAGCAGCCAAGACTTTACCGGGACAGGGAAGGAGACCCAGTACTTC.

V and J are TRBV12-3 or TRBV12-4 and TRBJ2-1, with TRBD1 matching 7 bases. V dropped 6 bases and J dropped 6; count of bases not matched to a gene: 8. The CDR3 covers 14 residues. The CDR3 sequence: CASSSDRVVNEQFF. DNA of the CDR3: TGTGCCAGCAGCTCCGACAGGGTGGTCAATGAGCAGTTCTTC.